The subject of this entry is one T cell receptor beta chain. What this receptor recognizes is not known. No much larger clonotype is one base removed from it; base qualities were not supplied. This record belongs to a study of control samples from healthy donors and cancer patients (TCRdb year 2020). Library construction relied on the immunoSEQ multiplex PCR assay. Not all clones reach the TCRdb copy of this immuneACCESS table, which keeps in-frame sequences only. Checked studies attribute under half of the gap to unresolved V genes and leave the rest unexplained. The sample records some 130,000 clones, approximately 92% of which are singletons. The ten largest clones take up less than 7% of the sample. The sequencing input was blood. The receptor comes from a man aged 18-30 years in good health.

The CDR3 protein is CASSRKGRLEQYF. The nucleotide sequence reads TGTGCCAGCAGCCGAAAAGGGAGATTGGAGCAGTACTTC. The rearrangement combines TRBV5-6 with TRBJ2-7, and perhaps TRBD2 as D gene, on 5 matching bases. The germline V gene gives CDR1 as SGHDT and CDR2 as YYEEEE. V is reduced by 4 bases and J by 7 bases, leaving a spacing of 15 bases between them. Measured from the cysteine to the phenylalanine, the CDR3 is 13 residues long. Only CDR3 DNA is held: 39 bases, read in frame from base 1.